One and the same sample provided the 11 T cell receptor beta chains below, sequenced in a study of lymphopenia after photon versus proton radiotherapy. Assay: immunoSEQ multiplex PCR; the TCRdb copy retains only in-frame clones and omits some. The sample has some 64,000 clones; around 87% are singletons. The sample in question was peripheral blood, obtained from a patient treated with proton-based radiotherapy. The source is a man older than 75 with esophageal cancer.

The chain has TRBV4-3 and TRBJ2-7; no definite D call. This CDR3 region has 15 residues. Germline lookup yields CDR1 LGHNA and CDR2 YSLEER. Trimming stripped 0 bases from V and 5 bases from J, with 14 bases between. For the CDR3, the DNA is TGCGCCAGCAGCCAAGAACGGAGTGGGGTCCACGAGCAGTACTTC. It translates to CASSQERSGVHEQYF.

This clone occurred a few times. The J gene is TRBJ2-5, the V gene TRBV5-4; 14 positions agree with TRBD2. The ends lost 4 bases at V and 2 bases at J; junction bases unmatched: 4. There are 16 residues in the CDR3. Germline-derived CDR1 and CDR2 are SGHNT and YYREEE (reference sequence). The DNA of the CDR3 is TGTGCCAGCAGCCCCGGACTAGCGGGGGGACAAGAGACCCAGTACTTC. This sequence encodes CASSPGLAGGQETQYF.

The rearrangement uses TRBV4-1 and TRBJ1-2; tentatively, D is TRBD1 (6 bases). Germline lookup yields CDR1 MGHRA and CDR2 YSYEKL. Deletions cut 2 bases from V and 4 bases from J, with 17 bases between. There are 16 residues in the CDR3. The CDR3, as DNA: TGCGCCAGCAGCCAATCAGGGGTTGACGGCAGCTATGGCTACACCTTC. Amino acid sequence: CASSQSGVDGSYGYTF.

CDR3 region: CASSYGTSSTYEQYF. CDR3 in DNA: TGTGCCAGCAGTTACGGGACTAGCTCTACCTACGAGCAGTACTTC. This chain joins TRBV6-5 and TRBJ2-7; TRBD2 matches 9 bases. CDR1 MNHEY and CDR2 SVGAGI come from the germline V gene. The length of the CDR3 is 15 residues. V trimming: 2 bases; J trimming: 2 bases; junction bases outside the gene matches: 4.

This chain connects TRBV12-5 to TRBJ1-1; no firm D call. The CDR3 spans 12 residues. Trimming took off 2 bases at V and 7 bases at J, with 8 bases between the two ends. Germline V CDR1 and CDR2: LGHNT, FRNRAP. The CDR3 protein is CASGLSFREAFF. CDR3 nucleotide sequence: TGTGCTAGTGGTTTGAGTTTCCGTGAAGCTTTCTTT.

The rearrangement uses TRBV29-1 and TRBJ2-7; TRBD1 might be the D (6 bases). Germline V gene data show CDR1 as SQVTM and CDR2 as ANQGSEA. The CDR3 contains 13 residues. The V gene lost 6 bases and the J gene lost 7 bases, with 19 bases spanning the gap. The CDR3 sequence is CSVLQGPGMEQYF. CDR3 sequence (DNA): TGCAGCGTCTTACAGGGCCCGGGTATGGAGCAGTACTTC.

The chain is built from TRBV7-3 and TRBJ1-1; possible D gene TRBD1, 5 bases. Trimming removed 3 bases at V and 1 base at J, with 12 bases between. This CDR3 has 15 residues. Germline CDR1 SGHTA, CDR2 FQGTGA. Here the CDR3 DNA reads TGTGCCAGCAGCTTTACGGGACTAGGGAACACTGAAGCTTTCTTT. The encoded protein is CASSFTGLGNTEAFF.

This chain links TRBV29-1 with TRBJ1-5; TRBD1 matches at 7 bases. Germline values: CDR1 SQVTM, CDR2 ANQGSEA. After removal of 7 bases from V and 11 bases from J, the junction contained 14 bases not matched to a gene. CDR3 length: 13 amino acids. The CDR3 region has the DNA TGCAGCGCCTGGACAGGTGTAAGTGGGGCCCAGCATTTT. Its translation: CSAWTGVSGAQHF.

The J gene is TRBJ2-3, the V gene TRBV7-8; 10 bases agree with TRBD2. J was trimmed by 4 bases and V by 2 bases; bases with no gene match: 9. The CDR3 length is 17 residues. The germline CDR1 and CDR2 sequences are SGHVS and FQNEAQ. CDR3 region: CASSLRASSGSPDTQYF. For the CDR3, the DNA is TGTGCCAGCAGCTTAAGGGCGTCTAGCGGGAGCCCAGATACGCAGTATTTT.

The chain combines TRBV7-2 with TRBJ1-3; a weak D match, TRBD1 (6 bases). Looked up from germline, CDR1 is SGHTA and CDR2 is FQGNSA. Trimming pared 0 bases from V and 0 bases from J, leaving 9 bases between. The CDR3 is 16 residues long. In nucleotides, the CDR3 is TGTGCCAGCAGCTTAGCTGGGGGCAACTCTGGAAACACCATATATTTT. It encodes CASSLAGGNSGNTIYF.

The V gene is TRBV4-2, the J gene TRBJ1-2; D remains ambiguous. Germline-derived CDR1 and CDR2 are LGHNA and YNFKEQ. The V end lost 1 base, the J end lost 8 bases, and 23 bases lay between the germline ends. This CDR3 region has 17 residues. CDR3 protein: CASSQVLEYMPTVGYTF. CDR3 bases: TGTGCCAGCAGCCAAGTATTGGAATACATGCCTACGGTCGGCTACACCTTC.